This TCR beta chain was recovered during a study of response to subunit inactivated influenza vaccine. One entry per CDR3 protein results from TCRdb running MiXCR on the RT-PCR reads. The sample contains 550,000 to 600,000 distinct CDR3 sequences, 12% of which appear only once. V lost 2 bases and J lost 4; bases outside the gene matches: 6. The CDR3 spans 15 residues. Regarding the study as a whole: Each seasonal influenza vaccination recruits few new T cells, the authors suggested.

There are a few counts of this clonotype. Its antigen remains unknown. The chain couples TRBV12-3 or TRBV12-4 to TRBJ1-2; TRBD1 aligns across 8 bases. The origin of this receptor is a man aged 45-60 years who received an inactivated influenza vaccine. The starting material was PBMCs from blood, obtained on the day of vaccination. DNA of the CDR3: TGTGCCAGCAGTTTACCCGGACAGGGCGGCTATGGCTACACCTTC. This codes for CASSLPGQGGYGYTF.